The rows below give T cell receptor beta chains drawn from one sample of a study of shared clonotypes between healthy human individuals. The data were produced by immunoSEQ multiplex PCR, yet TCRdb's version contains in-frame clones alone and is incomplete. The data contain about 580,000 clones, 98% of them singletons. Sequenced sample: naive CD8+ T cells sorted from blood. The receptor source for this set is a man younger than 45 in good health. Each CDR3 is given with its conserved first and last residue. D genes are given only for firm matches. The size of a clone is reported for some rows only, either as once, few or many, or as a class for expanded clones.

v_gene: TRBV5-8; abundance: NA; j_gene: TRBJ2-1; d_gene: NA; CDR3nt: TGTGCCAGCAGCTTGTTCTCCGACAATGAGCAGTTCTTC; CDR3aa: CASSLFSDNEQFF
v_gene: TRBV11-3; abundance: NA; j_gene: TRBJ2-7; d_gene: NA; CDR3nt: TGTGCCAGCAGCACGTCGGAGGGTTTCGACGAGCAGTACTTC; CDR3aa: CASSTSEGFDEQYF
v_gene: TRBV7-9; abundance: NA; j_gene: TRBJ2-5; d_gene: TRBD1; CDR3nt: TGTGCCAGCAGCTTAGCGGGACAGGGGGTTGGGGAGACCCAGTACTTC; CDR3aa: CASSLAGQGVGETQYF
v_gene: TRBV5-8; abundance: NA; j_gene: TRBJ1-3; d_gene: NA; CDR3nt: TGTGCCAGCAGACCCCGGGACTCTGGAAACACCATATATTTT; CDR3aa: CASRPRDSGNTIYF
v_gene: TRBV25-1; abundance: NA; j_gene: TRBJ2-7; d_gene: TRBD2; CDR3nt: TGTGCCAGCAGACCTCCTGGACTAGGGGTACGCTACGAGCAGTACTTC; CDR3aa: CASRPPGLGVRYEQYF
v_gene: TRBV2; abundance: NA; j_gene: TRBJ2-7; d_gene: TRBD1; CDR3nt: TGTGCCAGCACGTTACAGGGGGCCTACGAGCAGTACTTC; CDR3aa: CASTLQGAYEQYF
v_gene: TRBV29-1; abundance: NA; j_gene: TRBJ1-2; d_gene: TRBD1; CDR3nt: TGCAGCGTTAGGGCAGGGGGAGGGGACTATGGCTACACCTTC; CDR3aa: CSVRAGGGDYGYTF
v_gene: TRBV7-9; abundance: NA; j_gene: TRBJ2-7; d_gene: TRBD1; CDR3nt: TGTGCCAGCAGCTTCGGACAGGCGAACTACGAGCAGTACTTC; CDR3aa: CASSFGQANYEQYF
v_gene: TRBV2; abundance: NA; j_gene: TRBJ2-7; d_gene: NA; CDR3nt: TGTGCCATCGGGGGCAGGCGAGAGCAGTACTTC; CDR3aa: CAIGGRREQYF
v_gene: TRBV29-1; abundance: NA; j_gene: TRBJ2-7; d_gene: NA; CDR3nt: TGCAGCGTTGAAATGGCTTACTCCTACGAGCAGTACTTC; CDR3aa: CSVEMAYSYEQYF
v_gene: TRBV11-2; abundance: NA; j_gene: TRBJ1-4; d_gene: TRBD1; CDR3nt: TGTGCCAGCAGCCCATGGACAGGGGCTGAGGAAAAACTGTTTTTT; CDR3aa: CASSPWTGAEEKLFF
v_gene: TRBV19; abundance: once; j_gene: TRBJ2-3; d_gene: TRBD1; CDR3nt: TGTGCCAGTAGTCGGGACAGGGGGCTAGCAGATACGCAGTATTTT; CDR3aa: CASSRDRGLADTQYF
v_gene: TRBV2; abundance: NA; j_gene: TRBJ2-7; d_gene: TRBD1; CDR3nt: TGTGCCAGCAGATTGGGACAGGGGGATAGCTACGAGCAGTACTTC; CDR3aa: CASRLGQGDSYEQYF
v_gene: TRBV14; abundance: NA; j_gene: TRBJ2-3; d_gene: NA; CDR3nt: TGTGCCAGCAGCCCTCTTGACACTACAGATACGCAGTATTTT; CDR3aa: CASSPLDTTDTQYF
v_gene: TRBV11-3; abundance: NA; j_gene: TRBJ2-1; d_gene: NA; CDR3nt: TGTGCCAGCAGCCGCGCAGGGGACAATGAGCAGTTCTTC; CDR3aa: CASSRAGDNEQFF
v_gene: TRBV27; abundance: NA; j_gene: TRBJ2-5; d_gene: NA; CDR3nt: TGTGCCAGCAGTTCCCTGGGTAGTCCCCCCCAAGAGACCCAGTACTTC; CDR3aa: CASSSLGSPPQETQYF
v_gene: TRBV25-1; abundance: once; j_gene: TRBJ2-7; d_gene: NA; CDR3nt: TGTGCCAGCAGTGGATCCCCTTCTTCCGTTTACGAGCAGTACTTC; CDR3aa: CASSGSPSSVYEQYF
v_gene: TRBV4-3; abundance: NA; j_gene: TRBJ2-7; d_gene: NA; CDR3nt: TGCGCCAGCAGCCAAGATAGGGGTGAAGTCTACGAGCAGTACTTC; CDR3aa: CASSQDRGEVYEQYF
v_gene: TRBV27; abundance: NA; j_gene: TRBJ2-1; d_gene: NA; CDR3nt: TGTGCCAGCAGTACGATACGAGAGCAGTTCTTC; CDR3aa: CASSTIREQFF
v_gene: TRBV11-2; abundance: few; j_gene: TRBJ2-3; d_gene: NA; CDR3nt: TGTGCCAGCAGCTTAGCAGATACGCAGTATTTT; CDR3aa: CASSLADTQYF
v_gene: TRBV30; abundance: NA; j_gene: TRBJ1-1; d_gene: NA; CDR3nt: TGTGCCTGGAGTTCACTCCGGCAAGAAGCTTTCTTT; CDR3aa: CAWSSLRQEAFF
v_gene: TRBV15; abundance: NA; j_gene: TRBJ1-5; d_gene: TRBD1; CDR3nt: TGTGCCACCAGCAGAGGAAATGACAGGGGCAATCAGCCCCAGCATTTT; CDR3aa: CATSRGNDRGNQPQHF
v_gene: TRBV5-1; abundance: NA; j_gene: TRBJ2-7; d_gene: NA; CDR3nt: TGCGCCAGCAGCTCCTCTACAGGGAACTACGAGCAGTACTTC; CDR3aa: CASSSSTGNYEQYF
v_gene: TRBV7-9; abundance: NA; j_gene: TRBJ2-1; d_gene: NA; CDR3nt: TGTGCCAGCAGCTTGGACAATGAGCAGTTCTTC; CDR3aa: CASSLDNEQFF
v_gene: TRBV27; abundance: NA; j_gene: TRBJ2-5; d_gene: TRBD1; CDR3nt: TGTGCCAGCAGTCTTAGGACAGGCCTAATGGAGACCCAGTACTTC; CDR3aa: CASSLRTGLMETQYF
v_gene: TRBV4-3; abundance: NA; j_gene: TRBJ2-7; d_gene: NA; CDR3nt: TGCGCCAGCAGCCAAGATATCTTACAGTCCTACGAGCAGTACTTC; CDR3aa: CASSQDILQSYEQYF
v_gene: TRBV7-6; abundance: NA; j_gene: TRBJ2-2; d_gene: NA; CDR3nt: TGTGCCAGCAGTCAGACAGGAGCGAACACCGGGGAGCTGTTTTTT; CDR3aa: CASSQTGANTGELFF
v_gene: TRBV10-2; abundance: NA; j_gene: TRBJ2-1; d_gene: TRBD1; CDR3nt: TGCGCCAGCATAGGGGACAGGGGCTACAATGAGCAGTTCTTC; CDR3aa: CASIGDRGYNEQFF
v_gene: TRBV29-1; abundance: once; j_gene: TRBJ2-5; d_gene: NA; CDR3nt: TGCAGCGTTGAAGATCGGGCCGAGGAGTGGACCCAGTACTTC; CDR3aa: CSVEDRAEEWTQYF
v_gene: TRBV6-6; abundance: NA; j_gene: TRBJ1-1; d_gene: NA; CDR3nt: TGTGCCAGCAGCTTAGGCGATACTGAAGCTTTCTTT; CDR3aa: CASSLGDTEAFF
v_gene: TRBV14; abundance: NA; j_gene: TRBJ2-2; d_gene: TRBD1; CDR3nt: TGTGCCAGCAGCCACTTTTTTGGACAGGGTGGTCCCGGGGAGCTGTTTTTT; CDR3aa: CASSHFFGQGGPGELFF
v_gene: TRBV6-1; abundance: NA; j_gene: TRBJ2-1; d_gene: NA; CDR3nt: TGTGCCAACTGGGACCCCACGTCGGGTGAGCAGTTCTTC; CDR3aa: CANWDPTSGEQFF
v_gene: TRBV27; abundance: NA; j_gene: TRBJ2-7; d_gene: TRBD2; CDR3nt: TGTGCCAGCAGTTTATCCTCAGCGGGATTGGAATCCTACGAGCAGTACTTC; CDR3aa: CASSLSSAGLESYEQYF
v_gene: TRBV10-3; abundance: NA; j_gene: TRBJ2-3; d_gene: TRBD2; CDR3nt: TGTGCCATCAGTGAACTAGCGGGCAGCACAGATACGCAGTATTTT; CDR3aa: CAISELAGSTDTQYF
v_gene: TRBV9; abundance: NA; j_gene: TRBJ2-5; d_gene: NA; CDR3nt: TGTGCCAGCAGCGTTTCCGGGAATTCCCAAGAGACCCAGTACTTC; CDR3aa: CASSVSGNSQETQYF
v_gene: TRBV28; abundance: NA; j_gene: TRBJ2-3; d_gene: TRBD2; CDR3nt: TGTGCCAGCAGCCCTGGACTAGCGGGAGTATGGGATACGCAGTATTTT; CDR3aa: CASSPGLAGVWDTQYF
v_gene: TRBV6-5; abundance: NA; j_gene: TRBJ2-7; d_gene: NA; CDR3nt: TGTGCCAGCAGTTACTCTGGTGACGAGCAGTACTTC; CDR3aa: CASSYSGDEQYF
v_gene: TRBV29-1; abundance: NA; j_gene: TRBJ2-1; d_gene: NA; CDR3nt: TGCAGCGTTGACGGGGTCTCCTACAATGAGCAGTTCTTC; CDR3aa: CSVDGVSYNEQFF
v_gene: TRBV6-5; abundance: NA; j_gene: TRBJ2-7; d_gene: TRBD2; CDR3nt: TGTGCCAGCAGTTACTCAACTAGCGGGAGCTACGAGCAGTACTTC; CDR3aa: CASSYSTSGSYEQYF
v_gene: TRBV7-9; abundance: NA; j_gene: TRBJ2-1; d_gene: TRBD1; CDR3nt: TGTGCCAGCAGCCTAGAAGCATCAGGGGGCTCCTACAATGAGCAGTTCTTC; CDR3aa: CASSLEASGGSYNEQFF
v_gene: TRBV6-5; abundance: NA; j_gene: TRBJ1-5; d_gene: NA; CDR3nt: TGTGCCAGCGGCACTCAATCGCGCAATCAGCCCCAGCATTTT; CDR3aa: CASGTQSRNQPQHF
v_gene: TRBV27; abundance: once; j_gene: TRBJ2-1; d_gene: TRBD2; CDR3nt: TGTGCCAGCAGTTTATCCGGGACTAGCGGGAGGGCCCCATTCGGTGAGCAGTTCTTC; CDR3aa: CASSLSGTSGRAPFGEQFF
v_gene: TRBV29-1; abundance: NA; j_gene: TRBJ2-1; d_gene: TRBD2; CDR3nt: TGCAGCGCCCGGGGACTAGCGGGAGATGAGCAGTTCTTC; CDR3aa: CSARGLAGDEQFF